One sample yielded the 29 T cell receptor beta chains listed below, sequenced in a study of blood T cell repertoires in COVID-19. TCRdb keeps only in-frame clones here, not all; method: immunoSEQ multiplex PCR. The sample comprises about 190,000 clones, around 85% of which are singletons, and around 1.1% rests with the top ten. The sample taken for sequencing was peripheral blood. These receptors all come from a man younger than 45 with acute or convalescent COVID-19.

The rearrangement joins TRBV5-1 to TRBJ2-3, with D possibly matching TRBD1 (5 bases). V lost 0 bases, J lost 1 base, and 12 bases lay in between. The CDR3 length is 16 residues. Germline lookup yields CDR1 SGHRS and CDR2 YFSETQ. The CDR3 DNA reads as TGCGCCAGCAGCTTGGCCCCGACAGCAGGCACAGATACGCAGTATTTT. This codes for CASSLAPTAGTDTQYF.

This clone showed up just once. The chain recombines TRBV28 with TRBJ2-7, with a possible D match to TRBD2 (6 bases). The CDR3 is 15 amino acids. Trimming pared 5 bases from V and 2 bases from J, leaving 16 bases between. Germline CDR1 and CDR2: MDHEN and SYDVKM. As DNA, the CDR3 is TGTGCCAGCAGTCCAGGGACTGATCTTACCTACGAGCAGTACTTC. Translating it yields CASSPGTDLTYEQYF.

The genes are TRBV9 and TRBJ2-1; possibly TRBD2 for D (6 bases). Trimming removed 2 bases from V and 8 bases from J, with 29 bases in between. Germline CDR1 SGDLS, CDR2 YYNGEE. This CDR3 comprises 19 residues. For the CDR3, the DNA is TGTGCCAGCAGCGTGGTAGGGGTTCGGTGGAGGGCCAAATGGTATGAGCAGTTCTTC. Protein: CASSVVGVRWRAKWYEQFF.

The chain employs TRBV6-6 and TRBJ1-5, with TRBD1 identical over 7 bases. The CDR3 is 13 residues long. The J segment lost 4 bases and the V segment lost 8 bases, leaving 5 bases of the junction unmatched. Germline-derived CDR1 and CDR2 are MNHNY and SVGAGI (reference sequence). The CDR3 spells CASWGTENQPQHF. As DNA, the CDR3 is TGTGCCAGCTGGGGGACAGAGAATCAGCCCCAGCATTTT.

The chain is built from TRBV7-8 and TRBJ2-7, with 9 bases identical to TRBD1. The V gene's germline CDR1 is SGHVS and CDR2 FQNEAQ. The CDR3 runs 15 residues. V lost 5 bases, J lost 3 bases, and 8 bases stayed unmatched. The CDR3 region is CASSRRTGVSYEQYF. CDR3 DNA: TGTGCCAGCAGCAGACGGACAGGGGTAAGCTACGAGCAGTACTTC.

The V and J genes are TRBV6-5 and TRBJ2-1, with TRBD2 matching over 15 bases. The germline CDR1 and CDR2 sequences are MNHEY and SVGAGI. After removal of 8 bases from V and 7 bases from J, the junction contained 3 bases not matched to a gene. This CDR3 spans 14 amino acids. DNA for the CDR3: TGTGCCAGCCGGACTAGCGGGGGGGCGAATGAGCAGTTCTTC. This translates into CASRTSGGANEQFF.

This chain joins TRBV6-5 and TRBJ1-2, with a possible D match to TRBD1 (6 bases). Germline V gene sequence: CDR1 MNHEY, CDR2 SVGAGI. V lost 5 bases and J 6 bases, leaving 10 bases between the germline ends. The CDR3 loop spans 12 amino acids. CDR3 coding DNA: TGTGCCAGCAGTCCCGACAGGAATGGCTACACCTTC. This codes for CASSPDRNGYTF.

This clone was seen a single time. V and J are TRBV27 and TRBJ1-4; maybe TRBD1 (5 bases). Germline lookup yields CDR1 MNHEY and CDR2 SMNVEV (reference sequence). The CDR3 extends over 14 amino acids. V gave up 6 bases and J gave up 8 bases, with 16 bases separating them. CDR3 DNA sequence: TGTGCCAGCAGCCGGATATCTGGGGCAGAAAAACTGTTTTTT. It is translated as CASSRISGAEKLFF.

This clone occurred once. The V gene is TRBV7-2, the J gene TRBJ1-3; no clear D. The CDR3 length is 15 residues. The germline V gene has CDR1 SGHTA and CDR2 FQGNSA. Trimming removed 1 base at V and 2 bases at J, with 9 bases between. Written as DNA, the CDR3 is TGTGCCAGCAGCTTAGGCGCGGGTGCTGGAAACACCATATATTTT. Translated, it gives CASSLGAGAGNTIYF.

This clone was seen once. V and J are TRBV27 and TRBJ2-2; maybe TRBD2 (7 bases). In germline, CDR1 is MNHEY, CDR2 SMNVEV (reference sequence). Trimming removed 0 bases from V and 0 bases from J, with 8 bases in between. There are 16 residues in the CDR3. CDR3 in DNA: TGTGCCAGCAGTTTATCCGGGGGGCCGAACACCGGGGAGCTGTTTTTT. Translated: CASSLSGGPNTGELFF.

V gene TRBV27 combines with J gene TRBJ1-4, with D tentatively TRBD1 (6 bases). The CDR3 covers 15 residues. Between the trimmed V and J ends, which lost 3 bases and 8 bases, there was a span of 16 bases. Germline CDR1 reads MNHEY; CDR2 reads SMNVEV (reference sequence). The CDR3 loop is CASSFLGGGGEKLFF. In nucleotides, the CDR3 is TGTGCCAGCAGTTTCCTAGGGGGGGGCGGAGAAAAACTGTTTTTT.

The CDR3 loop is CASSPSTGEKLFF. CDR3 nucleotide sequence: TGTGCCAGCTCACCAAGTACAGGGGAAAAACTGTTTTTT. The chain recombines TRBV18 with TRBJ1-4, with a possible D match to TRBD1 (6 bases). Germline V gene lookup returns CDR1 KGHSH and CDR2 LQKENI. V was shortened by 2 bases and J by 8 bases, with 9 bases between the two germline ends. The CDR3 spans 13 residues.

The chain is built from TRBV25-1 and TRBJ2-7, with 8 nucleotides matching TRBD2. V shed 8 bases and J 1 base; nucleotides not matched to a gene: 10. Germline CDR1 is MGHDK and CDR2 is SYGVNS. The CDR3 totals 15 residues. The CDR3 reads CASSVRERGSYEQYF. In DNA, the CDR3 is TGTGCCAGCTCGGTTCGGGAGCGGGGGTCCTACGAGCAGTACTTC.

In DNA, the CDR3 is TGTGCCAGCAGTTTACTCCTAGCGGGACCCAATGAGCAGTTCTTC. It is translated as CASSLLLAGPNEQFF. The V and J genes are TRBV27 and TRBJ2-1, with 9 positions matching TRBD2. Trimming at V came to 2 bases and at J to 6 bases, leaving 5 bases not matched to a gene. The CDR3 covers 15 residues. Germline assignment: CDR1 MNHEY and CDR2 SMNVEV (reference sequence).

This clone was found a few times. The chain has TRBV28 and TRBJ2-7; the D is unclear. CDR3 length: 13 residues. The V and J ends lost 1 base and 6 bases respectively, with 10 bases between them. Per germline, CDR1 MDHEN and CDR2 SYDVKM. Here the CDR3 reads CASSLSSRREQYF. In DNA form, the CDR3 reads TGTGCCAGCAGTTTATCGTCCAGGCGCGAGCAGTACTTC.

The chain recombines TRBV20-1 with TRBJ2-5; TRBD1 agrees at 8 bases. This CDR3 is built from 11 residues. V lost 7 bases, J lost 2 bases, and 0 bases stayed unmatched. Germline assignment: CDR1 DFQATT and CDR2 SNEGSKA (reference sequence). The chain's CDR3 is CSGDRQETQYF. For the CDR3, the DNA is TGCAGTGGGGACAGGCAAGAGACCCAGTACTTC.

The rearrangement joins TRBV7-2 to TRBJ2-2; D is undetermined. Germline V gene lookup returns CDR1 SGHTA and CDR2 FQGNSA. This CDR3 contains 16 residues. V lost 1 base and J lost 2, with 11 bases in between. The CDR3, as DNA: TGTGCCAGCAGCTTAGGCAGTCGGGTAAACACCGGGGAGCTGTTTTTT. Translating gives CASSLGSRVNTGELFF.

This chain links TRBV10-3 with TRBJ1-6; 9 nucleotides align to TRBD1. Germline CDR1 reads ENHRY; CDR2 reads SYGVKD. The CDR3 length is 13 residues. V lost 5 bases to trimming and J lost 8 bases; unmatched junction nucleotides: 1. The CDR3 loop is CAISRDRDSPLHF. The CDR3 DNA is TGTGCCATCAGTCGGGACAGGGATTCACCCCTCCACTTT.

CDR3 loop: CASSSHPLSGAWGEQFF. The DNA for the CDR3 is TGTGCCAGCAGCTCTCATCCTCTTAGCGGTGCTTGGGGGGAGCAGTTCTTC. The V and J genes are TRBV11-2 and TRBJ2-1, with TRBD2 as a possible D gene (6 bases). CDR3 length equals 17 residues. The germline V gene has CDR1 SGHAT and CDR2 FQNNGV. Trimming took 4 bases from V and 10 from J, leaving 26 bases between them.

The V call is TRBV19, the J call TRBJ1-5, with TRBD1 matching 8 bases. Germline assignment: CDR1 LNHDA and CDR2 SQIVND (reference sequence). V lost 8 bases, J lost 6 bases, and 6 bases stayed unmatched. This CDR3 contains 13 residues. CDR3 residues: CASSGQGGQPQHF. CDR3 DNA: TGTGCCAGTTCCGGACAGGGCGGTCAGCCCCAGCATTTT.

The genes are TRBV4-1 and TRBJ2-7, with D possibly matching TRBD2 (5 bases). Germline CDR1 is MGHRA and CDR2 is YSYEKL. V shed 2 bases and J shed 4 bases, with 15 bases lying between them. The CDR3 is made up of 15 amino acids. CDR3 region: CASSQSPGKLYEQYF. DNA for the CDR3: TGCGCCAGCAGCCAAAGTCCGGGGAAACTTTACGAGCAGTACTTC.

The chain carries TRBV9 and TRBJ1-4; D is unresolved. This CDR3 region has 14 residues. Germline V lookup: CDR1 SGDLS, CDR2 YYNGEE. The V end lost 2 bases, the J end lost 14 bases, and 19 bases lay between the germline ends. The CDR3 nucleotides are TGTGCCAGCAGCGTGGGTAGTTTTGGAGGGATGCTGTTTTTT. Residues: CASSVGSFGGMLFF. The full variable domain, in which reference TRBV9 and TRBJ1-4 provide the parts outside the CDR3, is DSGVTQTPKHLITATGQRVTLRCSPRSGDLSVYWYQQSLDQGLQFLIQYYNGEERAKGNILERFSAQQFPDLHSELNLSSLELGDSALYFCASSVGSFGGMLFFGSGTQLSVL.

The chain is built from TRBV10-2 and TRBJ1-2, with D hard to call. CDR1 is WSHSY, CDR2 SAAADI, per germline. V lost 3 bases to trimming and J lost 3 bases, with 5 bases between them. The CDR3 loop spans 12 amino acids. The CDR3 nucleotides read TGCGCCAGCAGTGAATCGTACTATGGCTACACCTTC. Translation: CASSESYYGYTF.

This CDR3 is CASSYLGREQYF. CDR3 DNA: TGTGCCAGCAGTTACTTGGGCCGAGAGCAGTACTTC. V is TRBV6-5 and J is TRBJ2-7; D call uncertain. V shed 1 base and J shed 7 bases, with 8 bases lying between them. Looked up from germline, CDR1 is MNHEY and CDR2 is SVGAGI. The CDR3 is 12 residues long.

The sample holds a few counts of this clone. The chain has TRBV10-2 and TRBJ1-2, with D tentatively TRBD1 (5 bases). In germline, CDR1 is WSHSY, CDR2 SAAADI. Trimming removed 8 bases at V and 0 bases at J, with 16 bases between. The CDR3 length is 15 residues. The DNA for the CDR3 is TGCGCCAGCCATGGGCAGGGCTCCTCTAACTATGGCTACACCTTC. Amino acids: CASHGQGSSNYGYTF.

V gene TRBV6-5 combines with J gene TRBJ1-1; D is unclear. The germline gives CDR1 MNHEY, CDR2 SVGAGI. This CDR3 contains 13 residues. V dropped 7 bases and J dropped 0 bases, with 9 bases sitting between them. CDR3 region: CASTQSLNTEAFF. For the CDR3, the DNA is TGTGCCAGCACCCAAAGCTTGAACACTGAAGCTTTCTTT.

The V and J genes are TRBV7-3 and TRBJ2-1; TRBD2 matches 9 bases. The CDR3 sequence is 14 residues long. Germline CDR1 SGHTA, CDR2 FQGTGA. Trimming cost V 11 bases and J 2 bases; bases outside gene matches: 7. DNA for the CDR3: TGTGCCTCGGCTAGCGGGACTCCCTACAATGAGCAGTTCTTC. Its translation is CASASGTPYNEQFF.

The chain carries TRBV30 and TRBJ2-3; maybe TRBD2 (7 bases). Per germline, CDR1 GTSNPN and CDR2 SVGIG (reference sequence). The CDR3 runs to 18 residues. Trimming pared 0 bases from V and 0 bases from J, leaving 19 bases between. CDR3 coding DNA: TGTGCCTGGAGTGTTTGGGGGGGCCACAGAGTTAGCACAGATACGCAGTATTTT. Translating gives CAWSVWGGHRVSTDTQYF.

Details on this clone: At one of its ends the junction is not consistent with the germline gene, which may arise from a read error. This chain links TRBV11-2 with TRBJ2-3; 7 positions agree with TRBD2. This CDR3 has 13 residues. The germline V gene encodes CDR1 SGHAT and CDR2 FQNNGV. The DNA of the CDR3 is TGTGCCAGCAGCTTGACTAGCATAGATACGCAGTATTTT. Protein product: CASSLTSIDTQYF.